The clone carrying this TCR beta chain was picked up one time. The data originate from a study of PD-L1 blockade in urothelial cancer. Overall study: Timepoints chosen for blood analysis were 3 weeks (second dose) and 6 weeks after treatment start. Median T cell yield from blood was approximately 150,000.

This CDR3 is 15 amino acids long. V was shortened by 0 bases and J by 4 bases, with 12 bases between the two germline ends. The germline V gene encodes CDR1 SNHLY and CDR2 FYNNEI. Synthetic TCR analog templates were spiked into each PCR. Here immunoSEQ multiplex PCR was the method, and the copy in TCRdb shows in-frame clones only, minus some. The data hold about 44,000 clones, with roughly 86% observed a single time. The rearrangement joins TRBV2 to TRBJ1-2; no reliable D call. This TCR derives from a man between 65 and 85 years old with urothelial cancer. Sequenced here: PBMCs, sampled around atezolizumab (anti-PD-L1) treatment. CDR3 protein: CASSEARKQLYGYTF. For the CDR3, the DNA is TGTGCCAGCAGTGAAGCTCGGAAACAGCTCTATGGCTACACCTTC.